This note documents a single T cell receptor beta chain sequence. Its antigen remains unidentified. Base qualities are not at hand, and no much larger clone is one base apart. The immunoSEQ Assay, a bias-controlled multiplex PCR, was used to amplify TCRbeta CDR3 regions from genomic DNA. The source study handled its data this way. The number of nucleated cells in each sample was estimated by amplification of reference gene primers within the assay. To quantify the absolute abundance of each unique TCRbeta CDR3 rearrangement, sequence reads were collapsed and filtered. Productive Simpson clonality was computed per sample as the square root of Simpson's diversity index over productive rearrangements. Here the immuneACCESS table is served through TCRdb, limited to in-frame sequences with V and J called. Missing clones are a known gap in these copies; in checked studies unresolved V genes cover under half, and the rest lacks a known reason. V and J calls and clone size follow that table, whereas D and trimming were derived from the DNA. The sample yields around 200,000 clones; approximately 88% were counted once. The leading ten clones occupy about a tenth of the sample.

The sample is drawn from a study of blood T cell repertoires in COVID-19 (dated by TCRdb to 2018 to 2021). Study-level background: The collaborator samples originated in the United States, Italy and Spain and spanned the acute and convalescent phases of COVID-19. Where available, HLA class I and class II types were obtained from metadata supplied by the sample provider rather than from assay-based typing. The prospective study material was composed of cDNA or gDNA derived from T cells, B-cell-depleted T cells, or PBMCs. Samples came from the ongoing ImmuneRACE study (first 160 participants) plus 1,254 subjects from 6 global collaborators. The dataset comprised deeply sampled blood TCRbeta repertoires from subjects exposed to, actively infected with, or recovered from COVID-19. A de-identified subject ID, COVID-19 status, age in years and sex were almost always included in the sample metadata. The repertoires were released in a freely available public database intended as a resource for research on the immune response to SARS-CoV-2. What the research found in general, with its limitations: How much clinical and demographic metadata was included differed by source and by participant, and the metadata was provided uncurated.

Spanning cysteine to phenylalanine, the CDR3 consists of 16 amino acids. Only CDR3 DNA remains: 48 bases, in frame from the first base. V trim: 7 bases; J trim: 4 bases; unmatched bases: 12. CDR1 and CDR2, per the germline V gene (reference sequence), are LNHDA and SQIVND. Enrolling through a virtual design, the prospective study's participants ranged in age from roughly 18 to 100 years and lived across 20 to 25 United States geographic areas. In the prospective study, participants were assigned to cohorts based on the clinical history participants reported in a screening survey and a study questionnaire. In the prospective study, mobile phlebotomists collected whole blood, serum and a nasopharyngeal or oropharyngeal swab from each participant. Participants in the prospective study had the option to provide additional blood draws and questionnaires over a roughly two-month period. Before DNA extraction, prospective study blood samples were shipped either frozen or at room temperature.

Here the chain combines TRBV19 and TRBJ1-4; 7 bases in the junction line up with TRBD1. The TCR sequence derives from a man in his late teens or twenties with acute COVID-19. The specimen was PBMCs or T cells enriched from blood (not recorded which). The sequence in DNA is TGTGCCAGTAAGAGGAGACAGGGCCGACTTAATGAAAAACTGTTTTTT. Translated, it reads CASKRRQGRLNEKLFF.